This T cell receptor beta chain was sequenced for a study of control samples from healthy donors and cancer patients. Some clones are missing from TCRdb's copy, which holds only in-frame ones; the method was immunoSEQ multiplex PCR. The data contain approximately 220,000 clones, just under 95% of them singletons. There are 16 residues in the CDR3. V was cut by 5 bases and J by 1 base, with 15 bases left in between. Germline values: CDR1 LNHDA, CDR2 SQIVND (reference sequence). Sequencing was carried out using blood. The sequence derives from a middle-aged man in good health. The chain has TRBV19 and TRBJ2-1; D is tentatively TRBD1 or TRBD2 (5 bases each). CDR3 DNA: TGTGCCAGTAGTCCTCTGAGGGGCGGGTCCTACAATGAGCAGTTCTTC. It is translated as CASSPLRGGSYNEQFF.